Listed below are T cell receptor beta chains from one sample, sequenced in a study of CXCR3-negative and CXCR3-positive naive CD8 T cells. TCRdb reprocessed the 5' RACE reads, keeping one entry per CDR3 protein, no DNA. Its listing shows under 55,000 distinct CDR3 sequences. Sequenced input: memory CD8+ T cells from blood. Source of these receptors: a human donor in good health. Some clones in this sample may be carry-over from other donors' samples. The CDR3 runs from the conserved cysteine through the conserved F or W. The size of a clone is reported for some rows only, either as once, few or many, or as a class for expanded clones.

size,V,J,CDR3
-,TRBV11-2,TRBJ2-2,CASSLVRLAGGRYGELFF
-,TRBV12-3/TRBV12-4,TRBJ2-7,CASSSTGTGNTYEQYF
-,TRBV7-8,TRBJ2-3,CASSPQTDRLSDTQYF
-,TRBV6-2/TRBV6-3,TRBJ2-7,CASSYSRDGSYEQYF
-,TRBV7-9,TRBJ2-4,CASSPAQGGIQYF
-,TRBV28,TRBJ1-4,CASSSQQGAWNEKLFF
-,TRBV29-1,TRBJ1-2,CSVEGVEGDPGGYTF
-,TRBV12-3/TRBV12-4,TRBJ2-1,CASSEHNGNEQFF
-,TRBV4-1,TRBJ2-1,CASSQDGYEQFF
medium-sized,TRBV28,TRBJ1-5,CASSQSSNTGSGNQPQHF
-,TRBV12-3/TRBV12-4,TRBJ2-7,CASSPTGLKGEQYF
medium-sized,TRBV6-4,TRBJ2-1,CASSDSGRATSNEQFF
-,TRBV6-2/TRBV6-3,TRBJ2-7,CASSRNLWDRVSYEQYF
-,TRBV29-1,TRBJ1-1,CSVESGMNTEAFF
-,TRBV20-1,TRBJ2-3,CSAGSGGSHWDTQYF
-,TRBV28,TRBJ1-3,CASNLGYRGNTIYF
medium-sized,TRBV10-1,TRBJ1-1,CANSRPIPVRLNTEAFF
-,TRBV12-3/TRBV12-4,TRBJ2-3,CASSLAYGGTKADTQYF
-,TRBV5-1,TRBJ2-1,CASRRTGGNEQFF
-,TRBV4-2,TRBJ2-7,CASSQDYMVGNHEQYF
-,TRBV9,TRBJ1-5,CASSEAYSNQPQHF
-,TRBV20-1,TRBJ2-2,CSARDGTRGDSGELFF
-,TRBV25-1,TRBJ1-2,CASSTGGGYTF
-,TRBV4-1,TRBJ2-7,CASSQDPGSYEQYF
-,TRBV7-9,TRBJ2-7,CASSSSGEAGSYEQYF
-,TRBV9,TRBJ2-1,CASSADHEQFF
-,TRBV7-6,TRBJ2-1,CASRKGLAGRNEQFF
-,TRBV13,TRBJ2-7,CASSLSFSQGALGYEQYF
-,TRBV2,TRBJ2-5,CASTQGAVRETQYF
-,TRBV10-3,TRBJ1-5,CAISEPETGHSNQPQHF
-,TRBV7-8,TRBJ2-7,CASSAAGNEQYF
-,TRBV7-9,TRBJ2-5,CASRETGQETQYF
-,TRBV29-1,TRBJ1-2,CSVVMGQGDSDGYTF
-,TRBV12-3/TRBV12-4,TRBJ2-7,CASSLVLTMDSSYEQYF
-,TRBV7-9,TRBJ2-7,CASSLGPGVTYEQYF
-,TRBV29-1,TRBJ2-1,CSVWLGDEQFF
-,TRBV7-2,TRBJ2-7,CASSPLWNSYEQYF
-,TRBV7-9,TRBJ2-5,CASSLPNRDETQYF
-,TRBV7-8,TRBJ2-2,CASSSTGVVGELFF
-,TRBV20-1,TRBJ2-7,CSARDGLAVGGDSYEQYF
-,TRBV29-1,TRBJ2-5,CSVGYWDRGPQETQYF
-,TRBV29-1,TRBJ1-1,CSVPGGAEAFF
-,TRBV6-2/TRBV6-3,TRBJ1-2,CASSLQLQEGGGYTF
-,TRBV2,TRBJ2-7,CASSEATGTGPYEQYF
-,TRBV7-9,TRBJ2-7,CASSLWLADSYEQYF
-,TRBV14,TRBJ2-2,CASSQIPGPLGTGELFF
-,TRBV12-3/TRBV12-4,TRBJ2-7,CASSLIQAYEQYF